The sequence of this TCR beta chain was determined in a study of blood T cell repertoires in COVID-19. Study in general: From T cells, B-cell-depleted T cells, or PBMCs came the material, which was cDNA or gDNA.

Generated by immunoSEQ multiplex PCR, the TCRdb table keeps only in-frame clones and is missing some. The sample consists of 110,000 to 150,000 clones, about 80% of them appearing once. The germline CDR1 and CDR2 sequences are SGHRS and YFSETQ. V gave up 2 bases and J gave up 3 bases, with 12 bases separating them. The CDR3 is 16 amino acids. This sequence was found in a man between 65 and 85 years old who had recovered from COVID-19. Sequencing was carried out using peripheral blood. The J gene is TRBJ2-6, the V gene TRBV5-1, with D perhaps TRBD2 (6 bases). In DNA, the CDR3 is TGCGCCAGCAGCTTAACGGGGGTTCTTGGGGCCAACGTCCTGACTTTC. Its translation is CASSLTGVLGANVLTF. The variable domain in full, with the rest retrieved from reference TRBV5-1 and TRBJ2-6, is KAGVTQTPRYLIKTRGQQVTLSCSPISGHRSVSWYQQTPGQGLQFLFEYFSETQRNKGNFPGRFSGRQFSNSRSEMNVSTLELGDSALYLCASSLTGVLGANVLTFGAGSRLTVL.